Included here is one T cell receptor (beta chain) sequence, with context. Antigen unknown. This specimen belongs to a study of human T cells and chemical hapten exposure. The wider study: The use of 2% DPC on around 2 cm by around 2 cm of upper inner arm skin constituted sensitization. Study-level results: TCRs exceeding 1 in 1000 frequency stayed unchanged with DPC sensitization.

The V end lost 0 bases, the J end lost 2 bases, and 15 bases lay between the germline ends. CDR3 length: 17 residues. The germline gives CDR1 ENHRY, CDR2 SYGVKD. Specified time point: patch test 3, about 24 weeks after DPC sensitization. Treatment denoted: therapeutic diphenylcyclopropenone sensitization with weekly scalp DPC. The authors' processing: The number of TCRs in each sample had a median of approximately 96,000 and spanned about 23,224 to 690,600. TCRdb independently ran MiXCR on the RACE reads; one entry per CDR3 protein. The V and J calls come from TCRdb's annotation, not from the publication. This sample carries about 92,000 distinct CDR3 sequences, roughly a tenth of them seen once, and the ten largest clones take 1% to 1.2%.

The sequences come from whole blood, collected in connection with sensitization to the hapten diphenylcyclopropenone (DPC). The chain links TRBV10-3 to TRBJ2-3, with D perhaps TRBD1 (5 bases). The TCR originated in a young woman with alopecia areata. Some clones in this sample may be carry-over from other donors' samples. The CDR3 reads CAISESGQGLPTDTQYF. DNA for the CDR3: TGTGCCATCAGTGAGTCGGGTCAGGGCCTCCCCACAGATACGCAGTATTTT.